The 18 T cell receptor beta chains below were found in one sample sequenced in a study of OX40 agonist ivuxolimab in advanced cancers. This table comes from immunoSEQ multiplex PCR, and its TCRdb copy is limited to in-frame clones, with some not included. This table holds about 64,000 clones, 91% found once. Sequencing used CD4+ or CD8+ T cells sorted from blood, obtained in a trial of the OX40 agonist ivuxolimab. Receptor source: an adult with an advanced solid tumor such as melanoma, head and neck, liver or kidney cancer.

The J gene is TRBJ1-5, the V gene TRBV6-6; 11 nucleotides match TRBD1. The V segment lost 5 bases and the J segment 4 bases; nucleotides outside the gene matches: 4. This CDR3 has 15 amino acids. Germline CDR1 and CDR2: MNHNY and SVGAGI (reference sequence). The CDR3 region has the DNA TGTGCCAGCAGTGGGACAGGGGGATGGAATCAGCCCCAGCATTTT. Protein product: CASSGTGGWNQPQHF.

CDR3 in amino acids: CAWSVRYEQYF. As DNA, the CDR3 is TGTGCCTGGAGTGTTCGATACGAGCAGTACTTC. The gene calls are TRBV30 and TRBJ2-7; D gene unclear. The CDR3 totals 11 residues. With 0 bases removed from V and 4 bases from J, the gap between germline ends came to 4 bases. From germline, CDR1 is GTSNPN and CDR2 SVGIG (reference sequence).

This chain connects TRBV10-2 to TRBJ2-5; no definite D call. CDR3 size: 12 residues. Germline V gene data show CDR1 as WSHSY and CDR2 as SAAADI. Trimming removed 4 bases at V and 5 bases at J, with 8 bases between. CDR3 DNA: TGCGCCAGCAGTGTCAGTATGGAGACCCAGTACTTC. Protein: CASSVSMETQYF.

This sequence joins TRBV11-3 and TRBJ1-2, with D tentatively TRBD1 (5 bases). V dropped 5 bases and J dropped 4 bases, with 17 bases sitting between them. Germline CDR1 is SGHNT and CDR2 is YENEEA. The CDR3 loop spans 15 amino acids. CDR3 coding DNA: TGTGCCAGCAGCAGTACTATCGCCGGGACCTATGGCTACACCTTC. This sequence encodes CASSSTIAGTYGYTF.

The V call is TRBV14, the J call TRBJ1-6, with D unresolved. Trimming stripped 2 bases from V and 5 bases from J, with 10 bases between. The CDR3 length is 15 residues. Germline CDR1 SGHDN, CDR2 FVKESK. CDR3 sequence (DNA): TGTGCCAGCAGCCAACATGGCACGAATAATTCACCCCTCCACTTT. Protein product: CASSQHGTNNSPLHF. Full variable domain (rest looked up from reference TRBV14 and TRBJ1-6): EAGVTQFPSHSVIEKGQTVTLRCDPISGHDNLYWYRRVMGKEIKFLLHFVKESKQDESGMPNNRFLAERTGGTYSTLKVQPAELEDSGVYFCASSQHGTNNSPLHFGNGTRLTVT.

The chain has TRBV4-1 and TRBJ2-1; TRBD2 matches 11 bases. Germline CDR1 MGHRA, CDR2 YSYEKL. V was pared by 0 bases and J by 3 bases, with 7 bases of the junction left unmatched. The CDR3 extends over 18 amino acids. The CDR3 DNA follows: TGCGCCAGCAGCCAAGAAGAGGGACTAGCGGATAACTACAATGAGCAGTTCTTC. Translating it yields CASSQEEGLADNYNEQFF.

V gene TRBV2 combines with J gene TRBJ2-7; D remains ambiguous. Trimming shortened V by 8 bases and J by 4 bases, and 15 bases separated the two germline ends. The germline gives CDR1 SNHLY, CDR2 FYNNEI. This CDR3 contains 13 residues. The CDR3 region has the DNA TGTGCCAGCCTCGACCGGCTCCAATACGAGCAGTACTTC. It yields the protein CASLDRLQYEQYF.

This chain uses TRBV5-1 with TRBJ2-6; D ambiguous. The V and J ends lost 4 bases and 2 bases respectively, with 13 bases between them. Germline V gene sequence: CDR1 SGHRS, CDR2 YFSETQ. This CDR3 spans 16 amino acids. CDR3 coding DNA: TGCGCCAGCAGCCCCTCGTCGCCACCTGGGGCCAACGTCCTGACTTTC. Translated, it gives CASSPSSPPGANVLTF.

The rearrangement links TRBV19 to TRBJ1-1; D is perhaps TRBD1 (6 bases). V was cut by 3 bases and J by 8 bases, with 13 bases left in between. Germline assignment: CDR1 LNHDA and CDR2 SQIVND (reference sequence). CDR3 size: 13 residues. The CDR3 here is CASSIQTGTEAFF. The CDR3 bases are TGTGCCAGTAGTATCCAAACCGGGACAGAAGCTTTCTTT.

J is TRBJ1-1 and V is TRBV19; D is perhaps TRBD1 (5 bases). The V end lost 5 bases, the J end lost 3 bases, and 13 bases lay between the germline ends. Germline-derived CDR1 and CDR2 are LNHDA and SQIVND (reference sequence). The CDR3 length is 14 residues. The CDR3 region is CASSPGTVDTEAFF. CDR3 sequence (DNA): TGTGCCAGTAGTCCCGGGACGGTGGACACTGAAGCTTTCTTT.

The genes are TRBV18 and TRBJ1-2; no definite D call. CDR3 length: 14 residues. The germline CDR1 and CDR2 sequences are KGHSH and LQKENI. Deletions cut 0 bases from V and 7 bases from J, with 12 bases between. The CDR3 nucleotides read TGTGCCAGCTCACCACCAGCAACCCCAACTGGCTACACCTTC. This translates into CASSPPATPTGYTF.

V is TRBV7-2 and J is TRBJ2-2, with D tentatively TRBD1 (5 bases). Germline CDR1 is SGHTA and CDR2 is FQGNSA. Trimming pared 4 bases from V and 0 bases from J, leaving 9 bases between. This CDR3 has 15 amino acids. In DNA, the CDR3 is TGTGCCAGCAGCTCGAGGACATCGAACACCGGGGAGCTGTTTTTT. Protein: CASSSRTSNTGELFF.

This rearrangement joins TRBV30 to TRBJ2-4; 8 bases map to TRBD2. There are 15 residues in the CDR3. Germline assignment: CDR1 GTSNPN and CDR2 SVGIG (reference sequence). With V trimmed by 0 bases and J by 3 bases, 4 bases remained unmatched. This chain's CDR3 is CAWSVGLVGKNIQYF. DNA for the CDR3: TGTGCCTGGAGTGTGGGACTAGTAGGCAAAAACATTCAGTACTTC.

This rearrangement joins TRBV10-3 to TRBJ2-7, with 9 nucleotides matching TRBD2. CDR3 length equals 15 residues. The V segment lost 4 bases and the J segment 2 bases; nucleotides outside the gene matches: 6. Germline V lookup: CDR1 ENHRY, CDR2 SYGVKD. As DNA, the CDR3 is TGTGCCATCAGTGGGGTGACTAGCGGCACCTACGAGCAGTACTTC. Protein: CAISGVTSGTYEQYF.

The chain joins TRBV5-6 to TRBJ1-2; tentative D call: TRBD1 (5 bases). V was trimmed by 4 bases and J by 4 bases, leaving 8 bases between them. In germline, CDR1 is SGHDT, CDR2 YYEEEE. This CDR3 has 12 amino acids. The CDR3 protein is CASSAGPYGYTF. The CDR3 nucleotides read TGTGCCAGCAGCGCGGGACCCTATGGCTACACCTTC. Complete variable domain (other parts from reference TRBV5-6 and TRBJ1-2): DAGVTQSPTHLIKTRGQQVTLRCSPKSGHDTVSWYQQALGQGPQFIFQYYEEEERQRGNFPDRFSGHQFPNYSSELNVNALLLGDSALYLCASSAGPYGYTFGSGTRLTVV.

The chain combines TRBV19 with TRBJ2-3; 7 nucleotides align to TRBD1. Unmatched junction bases numbered 10, after V lost 5 bases and J lost 2 bases. The CDR3 is 16 amino acids. From germline, CDR1 is LNHDA and CDR2 SQIVND (reference sequence). CDR3 sequence (DNA): TGTGCCAGTAGTTTGACAGGGTTTGTCGACACAGATACGCAGTATTTT. It codes for CASSLTGFVDTDTQYF. The variable domain in full, completed from reference TRBV19 and TRBJ2-3, reads DGGITQSPKYLFRKEGQNVTLSCEQNLNHDAMYWYRQDPGQGLRLIYYSQIVNDFQKGDIAEGYSVSREKKESFPLTVTSAQKNPTAFYLCASSLTGFVDTDTQYFGPGTRLTVL.

This CDR3 reads CASSAGPGGTEAFF. CDR3 DNA sequence: TGTGCCAGCAGCGCAGGGCCCGGGGGCACTGAAGCTTTCTTT. This chain uses TRBV7-6 with TRBJ1-1; D is possibly TRBD1 (5 bases). Germline V gene data show CDR1 as SGHVS and CDR2 as FNYEAQ. This CDR3 region has 14 residues. The germline V and J ends were trimmed by 5 bases and 4 bases, with 14 bases remaining between them.

The chain joins TRBV19 to TRBJ1-5; the match to TRBD1 covers 12 bases. This CDR3 spans 14 amino acids. The J segment lost 6 bases and the V segment lost 7 bases, leaving 4 bases of the junction unmatched. Germline lookup yields CDR1 LNHDA and CDR2 SQIVND (reference sequence). The CDR3 DNA reads TGTGCCAGTACCGGGACAGGGGGCGGTCAGCCCCAGCATTTT. This translates into CASTGTGGGQPQHF.